The source of this T cell receptor beta chain is a study of blood T cell repertoires in COVID-19. Study-level background: The United States, Italy and Spain provided the acute and convalescent COVID-19 samples. T cells, B-cell-depleted T cells, or PBMCs provided the cDNA or gDNA that served as material.

Germline assignment: CDR1 SNHLY and CDR2 FYNNEI. The germline V and J ends were trimmed by 5 bases and 1 base, with 15 bases remaining between them. CDR3 length: 15 amino acids. As handled by the study authors: Scientists estimated how many nucleated cells there were by amplifying reference gene primers. Sequencing used immunoSEQ multiplex PCR; TCRdb keeps in-frame clones, though not all of them. D and trimming were read from the DNA, whereas the V and J calls and clone size are those reported in that table. Altogether about 200,000 clones are present, roughly 82% being singletons, with the ten largest covering less than 15%.

Sequencing used peripheral blood. The chain carries TRBV2 and TRBJ2-7; D uncertain. The sequence was obtained from a human donor in a cohort sampled during active COVID-19. The CDR3: CASSKSTASSYEQYF. CDR3 DNA sequence: TGTGCCAGCAGTAAGAGTACAGCCTCTTCCTACGAGCAGTACTTC.